Listed here is a single T cell receptor beta chain. The antigen is undetermined. The CDR3 has 14 residues. The V gene lost 7 bases and the J gene lost 1 base, with 13 bases spanning the gap. Germline V CDR1 and CDR2: ENHRY, SYGVKD. TCR beta cDNA libraries had unique molecular identifiers. TCRdb re-called the PCR reads through MiXCR, storing one row per CDR3 protein. The sample lists some 240,000 distinct CDR3 sequences; about 40% were seen once. The data were taken from a study of post-analysis software for immune sequencing data. Findings and limits, study-wide: TRBV5-6, TRBV5-1 and TRBV20-1 belonged to a set of roughly five TRBV segments that were more frequent in patients than controls. Pronounced co-clustering by F measure was evident among identically batched samples. Normalized Chao1 diversity was significantly reduced in patients versus controls.

Input material: blood. The rearrangement links TRBV10-3 to TRBJ1-1, with a possible D match to TRBD1 (5 bases). This clonotype originated in a girl under 18 with multiple sclerosis. As DNA, the CDR3 is TGTGCCATCAACCGTAGGGGTCAGAACACTGAAGCTTTCTTT. The encoded protein is CAINRRGQNTEAFF.